The 2 T cell receptor beta chains below all came from one sample that was sequenced in a study of T-cell reconstitution after alpha-beta-depleted transplantation in children. Unique molecular identifiers were incorporated during preparation of the TCRbeta library. MiXCR, run by TCRdb on the PCR reads, gives a single entry per CDR3 protein. The sample lists roughly 490,000 distinct CDR3 sequences; over 10% were seen once. Sequenced material: PBMCs, mostly from graft donor cells, taken 180 days after TCRalphabeta/CD19-depleted stem cell transplant. These receptors came from a female patient between 2 and 10 years old who had a stem cell transplant for aplastic anemia, so the T cells may come from the graft donor.

The chain's CDR3 is CASSLPGTGFNEQFF. The DNA for the CDR3 is TGTGCCAGCAGTTTACCTGGGACAGGGTTCAATGAGCAGTTCTTC. The chain carries TRBV28 and TRBJ2-1; 9 bases agree with TRBD1. Germline V gives CDR1 MDHEN, CDR2 SYDVKM. The V and J ends lost 2 bases and 6 bases, in that order; junction bases with no gene match: 5. The CDR3 contains 15 residues.

In its sample, this clonotype was seen a few times. The V call is TRBV2, the J call TRBJ2-1; D not certain. Trimming shortened V by 6 bases and J by 6 bases, and 6 bases separated the two germline ends. From germline, CDR1 is SNHLY and CDR2 FYNNEI. There are 11 residues in the CDR3. Here the CDR3 reads CASREFNEQFF. CDR3 DNA: TGTGCCAGCAGGGAGTTCAATGAGCAGTTCTTC.